The 3 T cell receptor beta chains in this list originate from one sample, sequenced in a study of T-cell memory formation after mild COVID-19. TCRdb redid the calling of the 5' RACE reads with MiXCR, one entry per CDR3 protein. The sample has about 470,000 distinct CDR3 sequences, over 15% seen once; the top ten hold around an eighth. The sample consisted of PBMCs or a T cell subset sorted from them (not recorded which). The receptors come from an adult woman who had mild COVID-19 (a few samples of this study predate the infection). Cell type and time point are not known.

The chain carries TRBV3-1 and TRBJ1-4, with 8 bases lining up with TRBD1. Per the germline V gene, CDR1 is LGHDT and CDR2 is YNNKEL (reference sequence). V lost 4 bases to trimming and J lost 8 bases; unmatched junction nucleotides: 9. CDR3 length: 15 amino acids. CDR3: CASSRSGQGGEKLFF. As DNA, the CDR3 is TGTGCCAGCAGCCGTTCAGGACAGGGAGGAGAAAAACTGTTTTTT.

The chain has TRBV3-1 and TRBJ2-7; no firm D call. The V and J ends lost 4 bases and 3 bases respectively, with 13 bases between them. CDR1 is LGHDT, CDR2 YNNKEL, per germline (reference sequence). The CDR3 covers 14 residues. The CDR3 sequence: CASSLRQSHYEQYF. As DNA, the CDR3 is TGTGCCAGCAGCCTCCGACAAAGTCACTACGAGCAGTACTTC.

This clonotype occurred a few times. The rearrangement joins TRBV25-1 to TRBJ2-1; either TRBD1 or TRBD2 may supply D (7 bases each). Trimming cost V 6 bases and J 2 bases, with 14 bases left between them. The CDR3 extends over 15 amino acids. CDR1 MGHDK and CDR2 SYGVNS come from the germline V gene. The CDR3 is CASSPGGATYNEQFF. CDR3 nucleotide sequence: TGTGCCAGCAGCCCAGGGGGGGCCACCTACAATGAGCAGTTCTTC.